The clone carrying this T cell receptor beta chain was recorded a few times. No antigen is known for it. This record comes from a study of CD8 T cells in ankylosing spondylitis. Points from the study as a whole: Disease-linked clones proved CD8+ and comparatively uncommon in peripheral blood. Significant enrichment of disease-linked clones was reported in matched ankylosing spondylitis synovial fluid. Seemingly characteristic of ankylosing spondylitis blood was a TCR beta motif consisting of roughly 8 highly homologous variants.

Germline V gene data show CDR1 as LGHDT and CDR2 as YNNKEL (reference sequence). The J segment lost 7 bases and the V segment lost 1 base, leaving 11 bases of the junction unmatched. This CDR3 comprises 17 residues. Quantitative molecular-barcoded 5'-RACE generated the TCR beta libraries. TCRdb used MiXCR to reprocess the 5' RACE reads, holding one entry per CDR3 protein. This sample has around 440,000 distinct CDR3 sequences; approximately 17% occur once, and the top ten carry approximately 1%. The gene calls are TRBV3-1 and TRBJ2-1, with 9 positions matching TRBD1. This clonotype originated in a male donor with ankylosing spondylitis. The specimen was blood, either unsorted or a sorted T cell fraction (not recorded which). The CDR3, as DNA: TGTGCCAGCAGCCAAGGGCTGGTCCGGGACAGGGCTAATGAGCAGTTCTTC. This sequence encodes CASSQGLVRDRANEQFF.